Below, 25 T cell receptor beta chains from the same sample are listed, as sequenced in a study of cytomegalovirus exposure and HLA in healthy donors. The PCR made use of 60 Vbeta and 13 Jbeta primers. Only in-frame clones appear in the TCRdb table, and some are missing; sequencing was by immunoSEQ multiplex PCR. The repertoire holds about 98,000 clones, with roughly 80% as singletons. Sequencing was performed on PBMCs. Source of these receptors: a man aged 55-75 years in good health and CMV-seropositive.

The chain has TRBV4-2 and TRBJ2-7; D uncertain. V lost 0 bases, J lost 4 bases, and 13 bases lay in between. The CDR3 length is 15 residues. Germline V lookup: CDR1 LGHNA, CDR2 YNFKEQ. This CDR3 reads CASSQEASPIYEQYF. The CDR3 DNA reads as TGTGCCAGCAGCCAAGAGGCTAGTCCTATTTACGAGCAGTACTTC.

Worth noting for this clone: At one end, the junction sequence differs from germline, possibly due to a read error. The chain recombines TRBV7-9 with TRBJ2-7; D is perhaps TRBD1 (6 bases). The CDR3 contains 12 residues. Germline CDR1 reads SEHNR; CDR2 reads FQNEAQ (reference sequence). The DNA of the CDR3 is TGTTCCAGCAGCCGAGGGGGTGGTGAGCAGTACTTC. This encodes CSSSRGGGEQYF.

The chain uses TRBV4-1 and TRBJ1-3; D gene ambiguous. The length of the CDR3 is 19 residues. V gave up 0 bases and J gave up 1 base, with 19 bases separating them. The germline CDR1 and CDR2 sequences are MGHRA and YSYEKL. CDR3 DNA: TGCGCCAGCAGCCAAGATTCCAGCCGGGAGCTGGGTTCTGGAAACACCATATATTTT. Translated, it gives CASSQDSSRELGSGNTIYF.

The rearrangement links TRBV19 to TRBJ2-1, with 11 bases matching TRBD2. Unmatched junction bases numbered 14, after V lost 5 bases and J lost 8 bases. The V gene's germline CDR1 is LNHDA and CDR2 SQIVND (reference sequence). The CDR3 runs 17 residues. The CDR3 DNA reads TGTGCCAGTAGTCCTAAGACTAGCGGGGACTCCCGGGATGAGCAGTTCTTC. Translation: CASSPKTSGDSRDEQFF.

Worth noting for this clone: The same CDR3 is also encoded by other DNA sequences in this sample. The gene calls are TRBV10-3 and TRBJ1-5, with 7 bases matching TRBD1. CDR1 ENHRY and CDR2 SYGVKD come from the germline V gene. The CDR3 consists of 14 residues. V shed 6 bases and J 5 bases; nucleotides not matched to a gene: 7. The CDR3: CAIRKTGDDQPQHF. In nucleotides, the CDR3 is TGTGCCATCAGAAAAACAGGGGACGATCAGCCCCAGCATTTT.

The V and J genes are TRBV28 and TRBJ1-3, with a possible D match to TRBD1 (6 bases). V was pared by 3 bases and J by 4 bases, with 13 bases between. The CDR3 runs 15 residues. The germline V gene encodes CDR1 MDHEN and CDR2 SYDVKM. The CDR3 DNA is TGTGCCAGCAGTTTGGGACATGGGATAGGAAACACCATATATTTT. This codes for CASSLGHGIGNTIYF.

V usage is TRBV28 and J usage is TRBJ1-4, with no clear D. The CDR3 runs 16 residues. Trimming shortened V by 7 bases and J by 4 bases, and 19 bases separated the two germline ends. Germline V lookup: CDR1 MDHEN, CDR2 SYDVKM. CDR3 DNA sequence: TGTGCCAGCACCTCCAGTGGCCTTCGCCTTAATGAAAAACTGTTTTTT. Translation gives CASTSSGLRLNEKLFF.

The chain uses TRBV2 and TRBJ2-3, with a weak D call TRBD1 (6 bases). Trimming took off 6 bases at V and 13 bases at J, with 23 bases between the two ends. The germline V gene encodes CDR1 SNHLY and CDR2 FYNNEI. The CDR3 loop spans 14 amino acids. The chain's CDR3 is CASRLTGWRRAKYF. DNA of the CDR3: TGTGCCAGCAGGTTGACAGGTTGGCGCCGCGCGAAGTATTTT.

The chain employs TRBV19 and TRBJ1-2; a possible D gene is TRBD1 (5 bases). The V end was cut by 2 bases, the J end by 6 bases, with 10 bases between. Germline V lookup: CDR1 LNHDA, CDR2 SQIVND (reference sequence). This CDR3 comprises 13 residues. CDR3 sequence reads: CASSILAGNGYTF. In nucleotides, the CDR3 is TGTGCCAGTAGTATACTGGCAGGGAATGGCTACACCTTC.

The chain links TRBV6-6 to TRBJ2-5; 16 nucleotides agree with TRBD2. The tail of the sequence fits TRBJ2-7 better, so the J call may be wrong. The germline gives CDR1 MNHNY, CDR2 SVGAGI (reference sequence). The CDR3 spans 16 residues. DNA of the CDR3: TGTGCCAGCAGGGGGACTAGCGGGGGGGCCCCCCACGAGCAGTACTTC. Translation gives CASRGTSGGAPHEQYF.

The chain has TRBV30 and TRBJ2-7; D is possibly TRBD1 (7 bases). Germline-derived CDR1 and CDR2 are GTSNPN and SVGIG (reference sequence). V lost 2 bases to trimming and J lost 12 bases, with 23 bases between them. The CDR3 length is 14 residues. CDR3 bases: TGTGCCTGGAGTCCTCCTTTCGACAGGGCGGGGCGGTACTTC. Translated: CAWSPPFDRAGRYF.

This sequence joins TRBV5-1 and TRBJ2-5; TRBD2 aligns across 12 bases. Trimming took 0 bases from V and 2 from J; bases not matched to a gene: 8. Germline V gives CDR1 SGHRS, CDR2 YFSETQ. The CDR3 runs 18 residues. Here the CDR3 reads CASSLAKTSGGVQETQYF. CDR3 DNA: TGCGCCAGCAGCTTGGCCAAGACTAGCGGGGGCGTACAAGAGACCCAGTACTTC.

This clone was picked up one time. The rearrangement joins TRBV7-2 to TRBJ2-7; D may be TRBD2 (7 bases). V dropped 5 bases and J dropped 11 bases, with 22 bases sitting between them. Germline values: CDR1 SGHTA, CDR2 FQGNSA. This CDR3 is 14 amino acids long. The CDR3: CASSPSRGAGAEYF. The CDR3 DNA is TGTGCCAGCAGCCCCTCCCGGGGTGCGGGGGCTGAGTACTTC.

The chain uses TRBV5-1 and TRBJ2-5, with 8 bases fitting TRBD1. CDR1 is SGHRS and CDR2 is YFSETQ in the germline V gene. The CDR3 spans 16 residues. V lost 0 bases and J lost 5; bases outside the gene matches: 9. The CDR3 sequence is CASSLDGRGLGETQYF. CDR3 bases: TGCGCCAGCAGCTTGGACGGCAGGGGGCTTGGGGAGACCCAGTACTTC.

The chain couples TRBV30 to TRBJ1-5, with 7 bases lining up with TRBD1. The trim removed 3 bases at V and 4 bases at J, leaving 0 bases unmatched. This CDR3 spans 12 amino acids. Germline V CDR1 and CDR2: GTSNPN, SVGIG (reference sequence). In DNA, the CDR3 is TGTGCCTGGAGACAGGGGAATCAGCCCCAGCATTTT. It specifies CAWRQGNQPQHF.

This clone has a single count. The V call is TRBV28, the J call TRBJ1-2, with TRBD1 matching 8 bases. The CDR3 is made up of 13 amino acids. V lost 6 bases and J lost 4; bases outside the gene matches: 4. The germline CDR1 and CDR2 sequences are MDHEN and SYDVKM. CDR3 loop: CASRQGAGYGYTF. CDR3 sequence (DNA): TGTGCCAGCAGGCAGGGGGCCGGCTATGGCTACACCTTC.

The chain carries TRBV2 and TRBJ2-3, with a tentative D call TRBD1 (6 bases). Germline CDR1 and CDR2: SNHLY and FYNNEI. This CDR3 region has 14 residues. V lost 6 bases, J lost 5 bases, and 15 bases lay in between. The chain's CDR3 is CASRGVGAIDTQYF. The DNA for the CDR3 is TGTGCCAGCAGGGGGGTGGGGGCAATAGATACGCAGTATTTT.

This chain connects TRBV11-2 to TRBJ2-3; 14 bases are a match to TRBD2. Germline CDR1 is SGHAT and CDR2 is FQNNGV. The CDR3 is made up of 16 amino acids. V was clipped by 4 bases and J by 4 bases; unmatched bases: 4. Written as DNA, the CDR3 is TGTGCCAGCAGCTCGGGACTAGCGGGGGCGGCAGATACGCAGTATTTT. Encoded protein: CASSSGLAGAADTQYF.

The sample holds a few counts of this clone. The CDR3 nucleotides read TGTGCCAGCAGCTTGGACAGGAAAAACGAGCAGTACTTC. Translated: CASSLDRKNEQYF. The V gene is TRBV5-6, the J gene TRBJ2-7; possible D gene TRBD1, 5 bases. V dropped 0 bases and J dropped 5 bases, with 9 bases sitting between them. CDR1 is SGHDT and CDR2 is YYEEEE in the germline V gene. The CDR3 sequence is 13 residues long.

The gene calls are TRBV7-8 and TRBJ2-7; 11 bases line up with TRBD1. With V trimmed by 8 bases and J by 6 bases, 6 bases remained unmatched. The CDR3 covers 13 residues. Germline V gene sequence: CDR1 SGHVS, CDR2 FQNEAQ. The CDR3 region is CASDKDRGREQYF. The CDR3 nucleotides read TGTGCCAGCGATAAGGACAGGGGGCGCGAGCAGTACTTC.

As for this clone: This sample also contains other DNA sequences that code for the same CDR3. This chain links TRBV5-6 with TRBJ2-2, with 10 bases lining up with TRBD1. Germline lookup yields CDR1 SGHDT and CDR2 YYEEEE. J lost 5 bases, V lost 8 bases, and 12 bases had no gene match. The CDR3 has 16 residues. CDR3 DNA: TGTGCCAGTAGACAGCGGACAGGGGGGATTACCGGGGAGCTGTTTTTT. Translation gives CASRQRTGGITGELFF.

Here the CDR3 reads CASSLVGDRVDEQYF. Here the CDR3 DNA reads TGTGCCAGCAGCTTGGTGGGCGACAGGGTTGACGAGCAGTACTTC. The rearrangement links TRBV5-6 to TRBJ2-7, with 7 bases aligning to TRBD1. The CDR3 length is 15 residues. V lost 0 bases, J lost 5 bases, and 8 bases stayed unmatched. CDR1 is SGHDT and CDR2 is YYEEEE in the germline V gene.

The chain uses TRBV7-3 and TRBJ2-1, with 7 bases fitting TRBD2. Per the germline V gene, CDR1 is SGHTA and CDR2 is FQGTGA. CDR3 length equals 13 residues. Germline trimming cut 2 bases from V and 9 bases from J; bases unmatched to any gene: 4. CDR3 protein: CASSLGRGVEQFF. The CDR3, as DNA: TGTGCCAGCAGCTTAGGTCGGGGGGTTGAGCAGTTCTTC. The variable domain in full, completed from reference TRBV7-3 and TRBJ2-1, reads GAGVSQTPSNKVTEKGKYVELRCDPISGHTALYWYRQSLGQGPEFLIYFQGTGAADDSGLPNDRFFAVRPEGSVSTLKIQRTERGDSAVYLCASSLGRGVEQFFGPGTRLTVL.

This clone was counted between two and nine times. The CDR3 sequence: CASSSFLTGSVDFAEAFF. The CDR3 DNA reads as TGTGCCAGCAGCTCATTTTTAACAGGGTCGGTGGACTTCGCTGAAGCTTTCTTT. The chain links TRBV5-5 to TRBJ1-1, with TRBD1 as a possible D gene (6 bases). CDR1 and CDR2 (germline): SGHKS, YYEKEE (reference sequence). The V and J ends lost 3 bases and 6 bases respectively, with 27 bases between them. The CDR3 extends over 18 amino acids.

This chain connects TRBV28 to TRBJ2-7; D gene ambiguous. Germline CDR1 MDHEN, CDR2 SYDVKM. The V gene lost 5 bases and the J gene lost 4 bases, with 21 bases spanning the gap. This CDR3 comprises 16 residues. The CDR3 reads CASSSRERIPPYEQYF. CDR3 sequence (DNA): TGTGCCAGCAGTAGCCGTGAGAGGATCCCTCCTTACGAGCAGTACTTC. The full variable domain, its missing parts supplied by reference TRBV28 and TRBJ2-7, is DVKVTQSSRYLVKRTGEKVFLECVQDMDHENMFWYRQDPGLGLRLIYFSYDVKMKEKGDIPEGYSVSREKKERFSLILESASTNQTSMYLCASSSRERIPPYEQYFGPGTRLTVT.